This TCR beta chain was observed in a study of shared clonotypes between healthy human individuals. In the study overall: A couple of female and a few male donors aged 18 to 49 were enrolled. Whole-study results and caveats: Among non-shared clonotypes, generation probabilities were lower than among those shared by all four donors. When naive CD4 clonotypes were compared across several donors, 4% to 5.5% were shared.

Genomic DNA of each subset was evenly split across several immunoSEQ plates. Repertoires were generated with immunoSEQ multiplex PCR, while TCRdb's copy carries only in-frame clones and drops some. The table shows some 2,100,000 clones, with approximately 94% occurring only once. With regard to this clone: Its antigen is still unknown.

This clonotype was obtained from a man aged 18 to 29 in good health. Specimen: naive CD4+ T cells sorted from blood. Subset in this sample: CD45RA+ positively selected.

CDR3 residues: CASSLDGNSPLHF. The CDR3, as DNA: TGTGCCAGCTCCCTGGACGGGAATTCACCCCTCCACTTT. V usage is TRBV18 and J usage is TRBJ1-6; D call uncertain. The CDR3 has 13 residues. The germline V and J ends were trimmed by 6 bases and 7 bases, with 10 bases remaining between them. Germline assignment: CDR1 KGHSH and CDR2 LQKENI.